A selection of T cell receptor beta chains follows, all from one sample in a study of blood T cells in healthy people across ages. TCRdb re-analysed the 5' RACE reads in MiXCR, keeping a single row per CDR3 protein. The sample yields about 380,000 distinct CDR3 sequences, about 52% seen once. Specimen: blood. All receptors come from a man aged 55 to 70 in good health. The CDR3 runs from the conserved cysteine through the conserved F or W. A D gene is named only where the DNA matches it firmly. Size values are once, few and many counts, or a class for expanded clones, and some rows have none.

d_gene	j_gene	abundance	v_gene	CDR3aa	CDR3nt
.	TRBJ2-6	.	TRBV20-1	CSARDRTVSGANVLTF	TGCAGTGCTAGAGATAGGACTGTCAGTGGGGCCAACGTCCTGACTTTC
TRBD2	TRBJ2-3	.	TRBV7-2	CASSLTSLAGYTDTRYF	TGTGCCAGCAGCTTAACCTCACTAGCGGGGTACACAGATACGCGGTATTTT
TRBD2	TRBJ2-7	few	TRBV7-2	CASSLAREAYEQYF	TGTGCCAGCAGCTTAGCCCGGGAGGCCTACGAGCAGTACTTC
.	TRBJ2-1	.	TRBV2	CASAGSSYNEQFF	TGTGCCAGCGCGGGGTCCTCCTACAATGAGCAGTTCTTC
.	TRBJ2-1	many	TRBV6-2/TRBV6-3	CASSYGGLNNEQFF	TGTGCCAGCAGTTATGGGGGACTTAACAATGAGCAGTTCTTC
.	TRBJ1-2	.	TRBV19	CASSINQGQGLVGIYGYTF	TGTGCCAGTAGTATCAACCAGGGGCAGGGGCTCGTTGGGATCTATGGCTACACCTTC
.	TRBJ1-1	.	TRBV20-1	CSARGGGPTEAFF	TGCAGTGCTAGAGGGGGAGGGCCCACTGAAGCTTTCTTT
.	TRBJ2-3	few	TRBV4-2	CASSQEVGAWRDTQYF	TGTGCCAGCAGCCAAGAGGTGGGAGCATGGCGAGATACGCAGTATTTT
.	TRBJ1-2	many	TRBV2	CASRSDPGHLYGYTF	TGTGCCAGCAGATCTGATCCGGGACATCTCTATGGCTACACCTTC
TRBD2	TRBJ2-7	.	TRBV24-1	CATSLASGRNEQYF	TGTGCCACCAGTCTGGCTAGCGGGAGAAATGAGCAGTACTTC
.	TRBJ2-7	few	TRBV5-1	CASSAPGLKTQGQFEQYF	TGCGCCAGCAGCGCCCCGGGTCTTAAGACTCAAGGGCAATTTGAGCAGTACTTC
.	TRBJ2-1	.	TRBV29-1	CSVAVIGRNNEQFF	TGCAGCGTCGCCGTAATTGGACGAAACAATGAGCAGTTCTTC
TRBD1	TRBJ2-5	.	TRBV20-1	CSASLGRGETQYF	TGCAGTGCTAGCCTCGGCAGGGGGGAGACCCAGTACTTC
.	TRBJ2-5	few	TRBV6-1	CASSEIGVNQETQYF	TGTGCCAGCAGTGAAATCGGAGTTAACCAAGAGACCCAGTACTTC
.	TRBJ1-6	.	TRBV25-1	CASRARGFNNSPLHF	TGTGCCAGCCGTGCCAGGGGCTTCAATAATTCACCCCTCCACTTT
TRBD2	TRBJ2-1	few	TRBV20-1	CSASELAGGPGYNEQFF	TGCAGTGCTAGCGAGCTAGCGGGAGGGCCGGGATACAATGAGCAGTTCTTC
TRBD2	TRBJ2-1	.	TRBV20-1	CSAYTSGGPNEQFF	TGCAGTGCCTATACTAGCGGGGGACCCAATGAGCAGTTCTTC
.	TRBJ2-3	.	TRBV6-2/TRBV6-3	CASSYTQGRDTQYF	TGTGCCAGCAGTTACACCCAGGGGAGGGATACGCAGTATTTT
.	TRBJ2-4	few	TRBV19	CASRDPSAKNIQYF	TGTGCCAGTCGGGACCCGTCAGCCAAAAACATTCAGTACTTC
.	TRBJ2-7	few	TRBV6-6	CASTHVYEQYF	TGTGCCAGCACCCACGTCTACGAGCAGTACTTC
TRBD1	TRBJ1-5	.	TRBV20-1	CSARDTGGGSQPQHF	TGCAGTGCTAGAGACACAGGGGGAGGGAGTCAGCCCCAGCATTTT
.	TRBJ2-4	.	TRBV21-1	CASSSYPFRTGAKNIQYF	TGTGCCAGCAGCTCCTACCCGTTTAGGACAGGAGCCAAAAACATTCAGTACTTC
.	TRBJ2-5	.	TRBV10-3	CAASSGQKETQYF	TGTGCTGCGTCCAGCGGACAAAAAGAGACCCAGTACTTC
.	TRBJ2-5	.	TRBV7-7	CASSSGRGVKETQYF	TGTGCCAGCAGCTCGGGAAGGGGGGTTAAAGAGACCCAGTACTTC
TRBD1	TRBJ2-7	.	TRBV28	CASSPGTGAREQYF	TGTGCCAGCAGTCCCGGGACAGGGGCTAGGGAGCAGTACTTC
TRBD1	TRBJ1-5	few	TRBV4-2	CASSQDRQGATKNQPQHF	TGTGCCAGCAGCCAAGATAGGCAGGGGGCCACGAAGAATCAGCCCCAGCATTTT
.	TRBJ1-2	.	TRBV20-1	CSAPESLNYGYTF	TGCAGTGCTCCGGAATCCTTGAACTATGGCTACACCTTC
TRBD2	TRBJ2-5	.	TRBV12-3/TRBV12-4	CASSPRLAGGPKTQYF	TGTGCCAGCAGTCCCAGACTAGCGGGGGGACCCAAGACCCAGTACTTC
.	TRBJ2-7	.	TRBV28	CSSSSSYEQYF	TGTTCCAGCAGTTCCTCCTACGAGCAGTACTTC